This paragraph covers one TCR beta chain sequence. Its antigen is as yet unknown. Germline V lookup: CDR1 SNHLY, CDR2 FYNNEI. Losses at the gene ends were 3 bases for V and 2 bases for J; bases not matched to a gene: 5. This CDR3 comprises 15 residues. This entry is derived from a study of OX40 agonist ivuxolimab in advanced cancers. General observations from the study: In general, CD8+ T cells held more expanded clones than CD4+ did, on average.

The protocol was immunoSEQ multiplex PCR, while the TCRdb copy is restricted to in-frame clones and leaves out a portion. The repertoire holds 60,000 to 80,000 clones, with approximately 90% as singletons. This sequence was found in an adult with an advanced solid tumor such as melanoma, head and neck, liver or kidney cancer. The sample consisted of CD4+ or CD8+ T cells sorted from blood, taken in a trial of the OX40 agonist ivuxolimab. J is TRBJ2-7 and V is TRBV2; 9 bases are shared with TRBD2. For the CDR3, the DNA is TGTGCCAGCAGTGAGAGTAGCGGGAGAGCCTACGAGCAGTACTTC. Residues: CASSESSGRAYEQYF.